Sequencing of this T cell receptor (beta chain) was carried out in a study of shared clonotypes between healthy human individuals. As to this clone: The antigen is unknown.

Assay used: immunoSEQ multiplex PCR; TCRdb lists only in-frame clones, some missing. The sample lists about 2 million clones, about 95% occurring once. The naive CD8 subset, CD45RO-negative cells positively selected for CCR7, excluded terminally differentiated effector memory CD45RA+ cells. Donation came from healthy HIV-negative adults that had no recent acute infections or vaccinations. Study conclusions and caveats: A reduction in generation probabilities was seen for non-shared clonotypes relative to those shared by all four donors. Clonotype sharing levels among donors were expected to vary with sequencing depth.

Sequences were obtained from naive CD8+ T cells sorted from blood. The source is a man aged 18 to 29 in good health.

The chain's CDR3 is CASSLWGEDTQYF. The CDR3, as DNA: TGTGCCAGCAGCTTATGGGGGGAGGATACGCAGTATTTT. This chain joins TRBV7-2 and TRBJ2-3, with D maybe TRBD2 (6 bases). Germline CDR1 is SGHTA and CDR2 is FQGNSA. There are 13 residues in the CDR3. V was cut by 2 bases and J by 6 bases, with 9 bases left in between.